The rows below give T cell receptor beta chains drawn from one sample of a study of blood T cell repertoires in COVID-19. Using immunoSEQ multiplex PCR, the repertoire was profiled, and TCRdb retains in-frame clones only, with some absent. This table has some 120,000 clones, about 89% appearing once. The source material was peripheral blood. The receptors here all came from a human donor with acute or convalescent COVID-19. The donor label of this sample is uncertain. CDR3s include the opening cysteine and the closing phenylalanine or tryptophan. A D gene is named only where the DNA matches it firmly. Size values are once, few and many counts, or a class for expanded clones, and some rows have none.

len	abundance	d_gene	v_gene	j_gene	CDR3nt	CDR3aa
15	NA	TRBD2	TRBV7-3	TRBJ2-1	TGTGCCAGCAGCGCCGCCGGGACTAGCGGAACTCAGCAGTTCTTC	CASSAAGTSGTQQFF
14	few	NA	TRBV6-5	TRBJ1-1	TGTGCCAGCAGTTACTCGCGAAGGGGATCTGAAGCTTTCTTT	CASSYSRRGSEAFF
12	NA	TRBD1	TRBV30	TRBJ2-2	TGTGCCTCGGGACAGGTCACCGGGGAGCTGTTTTTT	CASGQVTGELFF
14	few	TRBD1	TRBV2	TRBJ1-2	TGTGCCAGCAGTCGACAGGGAAACAACTATGGCTACACCTTC	CASSRQGNNYGYTF
13	NA	NA	TRBV6-5	TRBJ1-2	TGTGCCAGCAGTATTGGCGGTCTGGAGGGCTACACCTTC	CASSIGGLEGYTF
14	NA	NA	TRBV3-1/TRBV3-2	TRBJ2-5	TGTGCCAGCAGCCCCCGACTACCTCCCGAGACCCAGTACTTC	CASSPRLPPETQYF
15	NA	NA	TRBV28	TRBJ2-3	TGTGCCAGCAGTTTCGCGGACTTGGAGGCAGATACGCAGTATTTT	CASSFADLEADTQYF
14	NA	NA	TRBV27	TRBJ1-1	TGTGCCAGCAGCCTCCTAGGGAGACGGACTGAAGCTTTCTTT	CASSLLGRRTEAFF
15	NA	NA	TRBV11-3	TRBJ2-1	TGTGCCAGCAGCTCAGGGGCTAGCGGTAACAATGAGCAGTTCTTC	CASSSGASGNNEQFF
21	NA	NA	TRBV3-1/TRBV3-2	TRBJ1-5	TGTGCCAGCACCCTCAAGGGCGGGACTCCTCCAAGGGCTTATAGCAATCAGCCCCAGCATTTT	CASTLKGGTPPRAYSNQPQHF
15	NA	NA	TRBV7-9	TRBJ1-6	TGTGCCAGCAGCTCCCTAGTACGGGGGAATTCACCCCTCCACTTT	CASSSLVRGNSPLHF
14	NA	TRBD1	TRBV10-3	TRBJ1-3	TGTGCCATCCGGCCGGACAGGGCGGGAAACACCATATATTTT	CAIRPDRAGNTIYF
14	NA	NA	TRBV27	TRBJ1-5	TGTGCCAGCAGTTTATTTGGAGGGGTGCAGCCCCAGCATTTT	CASSLFGGVQPQHF
15	NA	NA	TRBV6-5	TRBJ1-6	TGTGCCAGCAGTCGCGGGGCCTCGGGGGATTCACCCCTCCACTTT	CASSRGASGDSPLHF
13	NA	TRBD1	TRBV12-3/TRBV12-4	TRBJ1-5	TGTGCCAGCAGGGGGACAGACAATCAGCCCCAGCATTTT	CASRGTDNQPQHF
14	few	TRBD2	TRBV5-6	TRBJ2-7	TGTGCCAGCAGGCTGAGCGGGGGCACCTACGAGCAGTACTTC	CASRLSGGTYEQYF
15	NA	TRBD1	TRBV5-8	TRBJ1-4	TGTGCCAGCAGCTCCACCAATTTCAGGGGGGAAAAACTGTTTTTT	CASSSTNFRGEKLFF
16	NA	NA	TRBV6-1	TRBJ2-7	TGTGCCAGCAGTGAAGAAAGCGGGACAGGAGTTTACGAGCAGTACTTC	CASSEESGTGVYEQYF
15	NA	TRBD2	TRBV7-3	TRBJ2-7	TGTGCCAGCAGCCCAGAAGCGGGAGGGCCGAGCGAGCAGTACTTC	CASSPEAGGPSEQYF
16	NA	NA	TRBV28	TRBJ1-5	TGTGCCAGCAGTCAACCCCGGTCCGTTAGCAATCAGCCCCAGCATTTT	CASSQPRSVSNQPQHF
15	NA	NA	TRBV6-5	TRBJ2-7	TGTGCCAGCAGTTACTCAGCCGGGGGATCCTACGAGCAGTACTTC	CASSYSAGGSYEQYF
15	NA	TRBD2	TRBV3-1/TRBV3-2	TRBJ2-7	TGTGCCAGCAGCCCTTATGCGGGAGGGACCTACGAGCAGTACTTC	CASSPYAGGTYEQYF
15	NA	NA	TRBV7-6	TRBJ1-5	TGTGCCAGCAGCCTGACAGATAATAGCAATCAGCCCCAGCATTTT	CASSLTDNSNQPQHF
19	few	NA	TRBV4-2	TRBJ1-6	TGTGCCAGCAGCCAAGATCAGGTGGGCAGGGTAGAGTATAATTCACCCCTCCACTTT	CASSQDQVGRVEYNSPLHF
14	NA	NA	TRBV4-3	TRBJ2-7	TGCGCCAGCAGCTATTCTGACTTCAGCTACGAGCAGTACTTC	CASSYSDFSYEQYF
14	NA	NA	TRBV5-1	TRBJ2-2	TGCGCCAGCAGCTCTACAGTGAACACCGGGGAGCTGTTTTTT	CASSSTVNTGELFF
14	NA	TRBD1	TRBV5-1	TRBJ2-1	TGCGCCAGCAGCACGGGACAGGGCTACAATGAGCAGTTCTTC	CASSTGQGYNEQFF
14	NA	NA	TRBV28	TRBJ1-5	TGTGCCAGCAGTGAATCCCCGGGGGGTCAGCCCCAGCATTTT	CASSESPGGQPQHF
16	NA	TRBD2	TRBV28	TRBJ2-1	TGTGCCAGCAGTTTCCAAGGGAGCGGGAGTTTGAATGAGCAGTTCTTC	CASSFQGSGSLNEQFF
12	once	NA	TRBV14	TRBJ1-2	TGTGCCAGCAGTTGGGGGGTCTATGGCTACACCTTC	CASSWGVYGYTF
10	NA	NA	TRBV20-1	TRBJ2-1	TGCAGTGCTAGTGCGAATGAGCAGTTCTTC	CSASANEQFF
13	NA	NA	TRBV19	TRBJ2-1	TGTGCCAGTAGTATAGACAGTTACAATGAGCAGTTCTTC	CASSIDSYNEQFF
15	NA	NA	TRBV7-8	TRBJ1-2	TGTGCCAGCAGCGCATTCAGGGTCTTTGACTATGGCTACACCTTC	CASSAFRVFDYGYTF
14	NA	NA	TRBV30	TRBJ1-6	TGTGCCTGGAGCAAGCGGCCAGAGAATTCACCCCTCCACTTT	CAWSKRPENSPLHF
14	NA	TRBD1	TRBV5-4	TRBJ2-3	TGTGCCAGCAGCTTGCAGGGGGCGAGTGATACGCAGTATTTT	CASSLQGASDTQYF
13	NA	NA	TRBV7-3	TRBJ1-4	TGTGCCAGCAGCTTAAATCCAGGTGAAAAACTGTTTTTT	CASSLNPGEKLFF
13	NA	NA	TRBV19	TRBJ2-2	TGTGCCAGTAGTATGAGTGGACTCGGGGAGCTGTTTTTT	CASSMSGLGELFF
15	once	TRBD1	TRBV5-4	TRBJ2-4	TGTGCCAGCAGCTTAGGGGGCGAGGACAAAAACATTCAGTACTTC	CASSLGGEDKNIQYF
16	NA	TRBD2	TRBV29-1	TRBJ2-3	TGCAGCGTTGTTCTTTGGGTAGCGGGATACACAGATACGCAGTATTTT	CSVVLWVAGYTDTQYF
15	NA	TRBD1	TRBV28	TRBJ1-5	TGTGCCAGCAGCTCTACAGGGGGCTTCGATCAGCCCCAGCATTTT	CASSSTGGFDQPQHF
12	NA	TRBD1	TRBV27	TRBJ2-5	TGTGCCGCCAGGGGGTACCAAGAGACCCAGTACTTC	CAARGYQETQYF
14	NA	TRBD1	TRBV29-1	TRBJ1-4	TGCAGCGTTGAAGGACAGGGGGCTGGTGAAAAACTGTTTTTT	CSVEGQGAGEKLFF
19	NA	NA	TRBV3-1/TRBV3-2	TRBJ2-7	TGTGCCAGCAGCCAAGTGGGGGCCGACACAACCGACGGCAACTACGAGCAGTACTTC	CASSQVGADTTDGNYEQYF
14	NA	TRBD1	TRBV27	TRBJ1-2	TGTGCCAGCAGATCCGGGACAGGGGGCAATGGCTACACCTTC	CASRSGTGGNGYTF
15	NA	NA	TRBV19	TRBJ1-5	TGTGCCAGCAAACAGGTCGACGTCGGCAATCAGCCCCAGCATTTT	CASKQVDVGNQPQHF
14	NA	NA	TRBV11-2	TRBJ1-1	TGTGCCAGCAGCTTAGGCGCAGGGAACACTGAAGCTTTCTTT	CASSLGAGNTEAFF
14	NA	TRBD1	TRBV7-2	TRBJ2-3	TGTGCCAGCAGCGCCCGTCGAACAGGGGGCGGGCAGTATTTT	CASSARRTGGGQYF
14	NA	TRBD1	TRBV2	TRBJ1-6	TGTGCCAGCAGTGGACAGGGGGGTAATTCACCCCTCCACTTT	CASSGQGGNSPLHF
13	NA	NA	TRBV7-9	TRBJ2-3	TGTGCCAGCAGCCTACTAGGCACAGATACGCAGTATTTT	CASSLLGTDTQYF
13	NA	TRBD1	TRBV2	TRBJ2-1	TGTGCCAGCAGCCCTGGGACAGACAATGAGCAGTTCTTC	CASSPGTDNEQFF
15	NA	TRBD2	TRBV11-2	TRBJ2-7	TGTGCCAGCAGCTTAGATCCGGGGGGGACCTACGAGCAGTACTTC	CASSLDPGGTYEQYF
15	NA	TRBD1	TRBV7-2	TRBJ2-2	TGTGCCAGCAGCATCGGGACAGCGAACACCGGGGAGCTGTTTTTT	CASSIGTANTGELFF
14	NA	TRBD2	TRBV7-2	TRBJ2-5	TGTGCCAGCATGGATGGCCGGGGGGGAGAGACCCAGTACTTC	CASMDGRGGETQYF